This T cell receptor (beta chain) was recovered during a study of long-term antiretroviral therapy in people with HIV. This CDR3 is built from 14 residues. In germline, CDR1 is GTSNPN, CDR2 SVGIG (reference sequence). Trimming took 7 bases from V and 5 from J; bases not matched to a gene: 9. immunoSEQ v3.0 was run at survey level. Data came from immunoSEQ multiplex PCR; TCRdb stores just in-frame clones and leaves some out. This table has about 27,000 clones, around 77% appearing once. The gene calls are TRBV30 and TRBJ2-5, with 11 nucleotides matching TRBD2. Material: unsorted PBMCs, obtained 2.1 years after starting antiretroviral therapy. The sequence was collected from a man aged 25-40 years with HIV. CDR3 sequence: CASNSGRAGETQYF. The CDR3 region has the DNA TGTGCCTCAAATAGCGGGAGGGCCGGGGAGACCCAGTACTTC. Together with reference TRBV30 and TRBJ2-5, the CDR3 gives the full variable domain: SQTIHQWPATLVQPVGSPLSLECTVEGTSNPNLYWYRQAAGRGLQLLFYSVGIGQISSEVPQNLSASRPQDRQFILSSKKLLLSDSGFYLCASNSGRAGETQYFGPGTRLLVL.